Listed here is a single T cell receptor beta chain. The data originate from a study of blood T cell repertoires in COVID-19. Whole-study context: Acute and convalescent COVID-19 samples came from the United States, Italy and Spain. T cells, B-cell-depleted T cells, or PBMCs provided the cDNA or gDNA that served as material.

Per the authors' pipeline: Reference gene primer amplification yielded estimated nucleated cell counts. Measured with immunoSEQ multiplex PCR; TCRdb has only the in-frame clones, and not every one. V and J calls plus clone size are reproduced from that table; the DNA served to infer D and trimming. The table lists about 87,000 clones, about 88% of them singletons. The receptor's source is a man in his forties with acute or convalescent COVID-19. The sample was peripheral blood.

CDR3 protein: CASSSPGGGETQYF. CDR3 coding DNA: TGCGCCAGCTCCAGTCCAGGGGGCGGGGAGACCCAGTACTTC. The V gene is TRBV5-1, the J gene TRBJ2-5, with 8 bases fitting TRBD1. The germline V gene has CDR1 SGHRS and CDR2 YFSETQ. The CDR3 extends over 14 amino acids. V was clipped by 7 bases and J by 5 bases; unmatched bases: 10. The complete variable domain, with remaining parts taken from reference TRBV5-1 and TRBJ2-5, reads KAGVTQTPRYLIKTRGQQVTLSCSPISGHRSVSWYQQTPGQGLQFLFEYFSETQRNKGNFPGRFSGRQFSNSRSEMNVSTLELGDSALYLCASSSPGGGETQYFGPGTRLLVL.